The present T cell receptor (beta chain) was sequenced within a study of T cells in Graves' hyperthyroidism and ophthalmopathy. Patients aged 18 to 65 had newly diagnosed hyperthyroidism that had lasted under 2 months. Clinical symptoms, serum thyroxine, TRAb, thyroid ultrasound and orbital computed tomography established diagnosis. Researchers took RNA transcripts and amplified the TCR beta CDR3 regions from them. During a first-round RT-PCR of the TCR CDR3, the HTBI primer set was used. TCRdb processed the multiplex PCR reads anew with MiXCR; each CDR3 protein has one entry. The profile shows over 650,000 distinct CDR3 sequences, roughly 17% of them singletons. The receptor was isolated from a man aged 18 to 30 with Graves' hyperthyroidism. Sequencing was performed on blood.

The CDR3 sequence: CASSMGRVGETQYF. DNA of the CDR3: TGTGCCAGCAGTATGGGACGGGTTGGGGAGACCCAGTACTTC. V and J are TRBV28 and TRBJ2-5; D assignment may be TRBD1 or TRBD2 (5 bases each). Trimming took off 5 bases at V and 5 bases at J, with 15 bases between the two ends. CDR3 length equals 14 residues. Germline CDR1 and CDR2: MDHEN and SYDVKM.